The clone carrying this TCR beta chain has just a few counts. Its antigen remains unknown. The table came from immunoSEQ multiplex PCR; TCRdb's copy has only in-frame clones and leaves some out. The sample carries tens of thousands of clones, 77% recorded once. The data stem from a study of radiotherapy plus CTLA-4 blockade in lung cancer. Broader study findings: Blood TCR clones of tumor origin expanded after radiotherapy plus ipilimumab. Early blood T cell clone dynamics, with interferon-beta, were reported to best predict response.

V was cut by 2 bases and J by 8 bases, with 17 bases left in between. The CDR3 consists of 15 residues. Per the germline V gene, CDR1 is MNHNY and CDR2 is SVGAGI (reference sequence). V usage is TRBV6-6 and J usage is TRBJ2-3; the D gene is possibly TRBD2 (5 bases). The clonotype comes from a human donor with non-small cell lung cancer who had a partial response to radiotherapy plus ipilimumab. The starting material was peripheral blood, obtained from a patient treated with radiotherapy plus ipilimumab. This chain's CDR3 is CASSYGSDSRGTQYF. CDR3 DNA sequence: TGTGCCAGCAGTTACGGATCGGACTCTCGAGGTACGCAGTATTTT.